The rows below give T cell receptor beta chains drawn from one sample of a study of response to subunit inactivated influenza vaccine. TCRdb itself ran the RT-PCR reads through MiXCR, one entry per CDR3 protein. This table has roughly 790,000 distinct CDR3 sequences, around 20% appearing once. The sequencing here drew on PBMCs from blood, taken roughly 5 days after vaccination. These receptors came from a man aged 45-65 years who received an inactivated influenza vaccine. Each CDR3 is given with its conserved first and last residue. D genes are given only for firm matches. Clone sizes are given selectively: once, few, many, or a class where the clone is expanded.

TRBV28	few	TRBJ2-7	.	CASTTGIKQYF	TGTGCCAGCACCACAGGGATAAAGCAGTACTTC
TRBV15	many	TRBJ2-1	.	CATSRDSQGQFF	TGTGCCACCAGCAGAGATTCACAGGGCCAGTTCTTC
TRBV20-1	few	TRBJ2-6	.	CSARDHAGFNVLTF	TGCAGTGCTAGAGATCACGCGGGCTTCAACGTCCTGACTTTC
TRBV12-3/TRBV12-4	few	TRBJ1-3	TRBD1	CASSLAGGPGNTIYF	TGTGCCAGCAGTTTAGCAGGGGGCCCTGGAAACACCATATATTTT
TRBV10-3	.	TRBJ2-7	.	CAIIATGSYEQYF	TGTGCCATCATCGCCACAGGGTCCTACGAGCAGTACTTC
TRBV5-5	.	TRBJ2-3	.	CASSLEQATDTQYF	TGTGCCAGCAGCTTAGAACAAGCCACAGATACGCAGTATTTT
TRBV11-2	few	TRBJ2-5	.	CASSSQGHQYF	TGTGCCAGCAGCTCTCAAGGACACCAATACTTC
TRBV28	many	TRBJ2-1	.	CASGGGFEQFF	TGTGCCAGTGGGGGCGGATTTGAGCAGTTCTTC
TRBV5-1	.	TRBJ2-2	.	CASSFWSERNTGELFF	TGCGCCAGCAGCTTTTGGTCAGAGCGGAACACCGGGGAGCTGTTTTTT
TRBV20-1	.	TRBJ2-1	TRBD2	CSAHWGGREQFF	TGCAGTGCCCACTGGGGGGGAAGAGAGCAGTTCTTC
TRBV27	.	TRBJ2-7	TRBD2	CASRPGASGVYEQYF	TGTGCCAGCAGGCCCGGGGCTAGCGGAGTCTACGAGCAGTACTTC
TRBV20-1	few	TRBJ2-5	.	CSAIPHKTQYF	TGCAGTGCTATCCCACATAAGACCCAGTACTTC
TRBV27	many	TRBJ2-7	.	CASSLRGGEQYF	TGTGCCAGCAGTTTACGGGGAGGCGAGCAGTACTTC
TRBV25-1	.	TRBJ1-2	TRBD1	CASSDSLRTGGHYGYTF	TGTGCCAGCAGTGATTCACTACGGACAGGGGGTCACTATGGCTACACCTTC
TRBV25-1	.	TRBJ2-2	TRBD2	CASSERSGRRTGELFF	TGTGCCAGCAGTGAACGCAGCGGGAGACGTACCGGGGAGCTGTTTTTT
TRBV20-1	.	TRBJ2-3	.	CSAIQGGTDTQYF	TGCAGTGCTATCCAAGGGGGCACAGATACGCAGTATTTT
TRBV7-2	.	TRBJ2-3	.	CASTFTFGDTQYF	TGTGCCAGCACTTTTACTTTCGGAGATACGCAGTATTTT
TRBV5-1	.	TRBJ2-2	TRBD2	CASSLDGRESRELFF	TGCGCCAGCAGCTTGGATGGGCGGGAGTCGCGGGAGCTGTTTTTT
TRBV27	.	TRBJ2-1	.	CASSLWVLGAERTTYNEQFF	TGTGCCAGCAGTTTATGGGTTTTGGGGGCTGAGCGAACCACCTACAATGAGCAGTTCTTC